Following are 8 T cell receptor beta chains from one sample sequenced in a study of graft-versus-host responses after intestinal transplantation. TCRdb's copy holds only in-frame clones and misses some; the assay was immunoSEQ multiplex PCR. Found here are approximately 99,000 clones, about nine tenths of them singletons; the top ten hold 0.15% to 0.2%. Antigens for these TCRs are unknown. The sample here was unstimulated CD4+ T cells sorted from spleen or lymph node cells, taken before transplant. The receptors were sampled from a human donor who was the organ donor for an intestinal transplant.

This chain connects TRBV6-6 to TRBJ1-5; 7 bases are shared with TRBD1. The CDR3 runs 16 residues. CDR1 and CDR2 from the germline V gene are MNHNY and SVGAGI (reference sequence). V shed 0 bases, J shed 4 bases, and the junction held 6 bases outside the gene matches. The CDR3 region is CASSYSGTAENQPQHF. The CDR3 DNA sequence: TGTGCCAGCAGTTACTCGGGGACAGCAGAGAATCAGCCCCAGCATTTT.

The rearrangement uses TRBV5-4 and TRBJ2-5; D is undetermined. Germline CDR1 SGHNT, CDR2 YYREEE (reference sequence). This CDR3 is built from 13 residues. Trimming took 0 bases from V and 5 from J, leaving 8 bases between them. The CDR3 sequence: CASSLDSWETQYF. The CDR3 DNA reads as TGTGCCAGCAGCTTGGATAGTTGGGAGACCCAGTACTTC.

The V gene is TRBV6-5, the J gene TRBJ2-5; 8 bases fit TRBD1. The J call is uncertain, as TRBJ2-7 better fits the DNA end. The germline CDR1 and CDR2 sequences are MNHEY and SVGAGI. The CDR3 extends over 14 amino acids. The CDR3 DNA reads as TGTGCCAGCAGTCCCCGGGACAGGCTCTACGAGCAGTACTTC. Translation gives CASSPRDRLYEQYF.

Here the CDR3 DNA reads TGTGCCAGCAGTTACGCTGGACTGAGCTCTGGAAACACCATATATTTT. This encodes CASSYAGLSSGNTIYF. This chain uses TRBV6-5 with TRBJ1-3; D gene uncertain. This CDR3 contains 16 residues. V dropped 2 bases and J dropped 0 bases, with 11 bases sitting between them. CDR1 and CDR2 (germline): MNHEY, SVGAGI.

This clone is a singleton in its sample. The V gene is TRBV25-1, the J gene TRBJ1-2, with 8 nucleotides matching TRBD1. V shed 3 bases and J 8 bases; nucleotides not matched to a gene: 8. The CDR3 has 14 amino acids. The germline V gene has CDR1 MGHDK and CDR2 SYGVNS. The CDR3 here is CASSDPNRGSGYTF. Written as DNA, the CDR3 is TGTGCCAGCAGTGACCCGAACAGGGGGTCAGGCTACACCTTC.

This chain uses TRBV28 with TRBJ2-5; a weak D match, TRBD2 (6 bases). CDR3 length: 13 amino acids. Trimming shortened V by 8 bases and J by 4 bases, and 14 bases separated the two germline ends. CDR1 is MDHEN, CDR2 SYDVKM, per germline. The CDR3, as DNA: TGTGCCAGCTCCCGGGGGAAAGGAGAGACCCAGTACTTC. Translated: CASSRGKGETQYF.

The chain has TRBV19 and TRBJ1-2; D is unresolved. Germline CDR1 reads LNHDA; CDR2 reads SQIVND (reference sequence). V was shortened by 5 bases and J by 9 bases, with 13 bases between the two germline ends. This CDR3 contains 12 residues. CDR3 DNA sequence: TGTGCCAGTAGTTCCGCGACATCCCGCTACACCTTC. Protein sequence: CASSSATSRYTF.

The chain has TRBV15 and TRBJ2-1; the match to TRBD2 covers 10 bases. The J segment lost 7 bases and the V segment lost 3 bases, leaving 6 bases of the junction unmatched. Germline V gives CDR1 LNHNV, CDR2 YYDKDF (reference sequence). The CDR3 has 15 residues. Here the CDR3 reads CATSSKGLASNEQFF. CDR3 in DNA: TGTGCCACCAGCAGCAAGGGACTAGCGAGTAATGAGCAGTTCTTC. Drawing the rest from reference TRBV15 and TRBJ2-1, the complete variable domain is DAMVIQNPRYQVTQFGKPVTLSCSQTLNHNVMYWYQQKSSQAPKLLFHYYDKDFNNEADTPDNFQSRRPNTSFCFLDIRSPGLGDTAMYLCATSSKGLASNEQFFGPGTRLTVL.